Listed here are 32 T cell receptor beta chains from one sample, sequenced in a study of shared clonotypes between healthy human individuals. The table came from immunoSEQ multiplex PCR; TCRdb's copy has only in-frame clones and leaves some out. The sample gives about 2,500,000 clones, around 94% of which show up once; over 0.12% is in the top ten. The sequenced sample consisted of naive CD4+ T cells sorted from blood. The subset is: CD45RA+ positively selected. These receptors came from a man aged 18 to 30 in good health.

Notes on this clone: Other DNA sequences in the same sample also yield this CDR3. The rearrangement uses TRBV5-1 and TRBJ1-4; the D gene is possibly TRBD1 (5 bases). The CDR3 covers 15 residues. V lost 0 bases and J lost 2, with 8 bases in between. CDR1 SGHRS and CDR2 YFSETQ come from the germline V gene. The CDR3 nucleotides are TGCGCCAGCAGCTTGGCGGGGCAGACTAATGAAAAACTGTTTTTT. Its translation is CASSLAGQTNEKLFF. Full variable domain (remainder filled in from reference TRBV5-1 and TRBJ1-4): KAGVTQTPRYLIKTRGQQVTLSCSPISGHRSVSWYQQTPGQGLQFLFEYFSETQRNKGNFPGRFSGRQFSNSRSEMNVSTLELGDSALYLCASSLAGQTNEKLFFGSGTQLSVL.

The chain recombines TRBV11-2 with TRBJ1-5; D is unclear. V shed 5 bases and J shed 2 bases, with 7 bases lying between them. Germline-derived CDR1 and CDR2 are SGHAT and FQNNGV. This CDR3 spans 13 amino acids. This CDR3 is CASSPQGNQPQHF. The CDR3 coding sequence is TGTGCCAGCAGCCCCCAGGGCAATCAGCCCCAGCATTTT.

The rearrangement uses TRBV29-1 and TRBJ1-4; D not certain. This CDR3 has 12 residues. V lost 4 bases and J lost 5, with 8 bases in between. Germline assignment: CDR1 SQVTM and CDR2 ANQGSEA. The DNA of the CDR3 is TGCAGCGTTGTGGAGAAAAATGAAAAACTGTTTTTT. This encodes CSVVEKNEKLFF. The whole variable domain, remainder taken from reference TRBV29-1 and TRBJ1-4, is SAVISQKPSRDICQRGTSLTIQCQVDSQVTMMFWYRQQPGQSLTLIATANQGSEATYESGFVIDKFPISRPNLTFSTLTVSNMSPEDSSIYLCSVVEKNEKLFFGSGTQLSVL.

This chain connects TRBV7-2 to TRBJ2-3; D is unresolved. V dropped 5 bases and J dropped 2 bases, with 11 bases sitting between them. Per the germline V gene, CDR1 is SGHTA and CDR2 is FQGNSA. The CDR3 has 14 residues. CDR3 protein: CASSPEWTTDTQYF. For the CDR3, the DNA is TGTGCCAGCAGCCCAGAATGGACCACAGATACGCAGTATTTT.

The gene calls are TRBV5-4 and TRBJ2-6; D not certain. Germline V gene data show CDR1 as SGHNT and CDR2 as YYREEE (reference sequence). The CDR3 loop spans 16 amino acids. V gave up 2 bases and J gave up 0 bases, with 9 bases separating them. The CDR3, as DNA: TGTGCCAGCAGCTTTAGGTCCCCCTCTGGGGCCAACGTCCTGACTTTC. This gives the protein CASSFRSPSGANVLTF.

The rearrangement uses TRBV2 and TRBJ2-7; no clear D gene. Looked up from germline, CDR1 is SNHLY and CDR2 is FYNNEI. The CDR3 has 11 amino acids. With 8 bases removed from V and 2 bases from J, the gap between germline ends came to 7 bases. The CDR3 sequence is CASGQAYEQYF. Written as DNA, the CDR3 is TGTGCCAGCGGGCAGGCCTACGAGCAGTACTTC.

The genes are TRBV10-3 and TRBJ2-7; 7 positions agree with TRBD2. The CDR3 runs to 14 residues. V was clipped by 2 bases and J by 2 bases; unmatched bases: 3. Germline-derived CDR1 and CDR2 are ENHRY and SYGVKD. CDR3 nucleotides: TGTGCCATCAGTGAGAGTCTAGCGGCCTACGAGCAGTACTTC. Amino acids: CAISESLAAYEQYF.

CDR3 nucleotides: TGTGCCAGCTCTCGCTATGACAGGGCACTCGGTCAGCCCCAGCATTTT. Translated: CASSRYDRALGQPQHF. The rearrangement uses TRBV18 and TRBJ1-5; 7 bases align to TRBD1. The CDR3 loop spans 16 amino acids. Trimming took 6 bases from V and 6 from J; bases not matched to a gene: 14. Germline lookup yields CDR1 KGHSH and CDR2 LQKENI.

The chain is built from TRBV30 and TRBJ2-7, with 12 bases identical to TRBD1. V shed 4 bases, J shed 4 bases, and the junction held 5 bases outside the gene matches. Germline assignment: CDR1 GTSNPN and CDR2 SVGIG (reference sequence). The CDR3 totals 14 residues. CDR3: CAWKGTGGGYEQYF. The CDR3 DNA reads as TGTGCCTGGAAGGGGACAGGGGGCGGGTACGAGCAGTACTTC.

The chain links TRBV27 to TRBJ2-3; D is uncertain. The CDR3 length is 15 residues. Deletions cut 7 bases from V and 1 base from J, with 15 bases between. Germline V lookup: CDR1 MNHEY, CDR2 SMNVEV (reference sequence). The DNA for the CDR3 is TGTGCCAGCACCTTCCTGGGGAAAGGCACAGATACGCAGTATTTT. It codes for CASTFLGKGTDTQYF.

The chain is built from TRBV9 and TRBJ2-1; TRBD2 matches 7 bases. CDR1 is SGDLS and CDR2 is YYNGEE in the germline V gene. V was pared by 0 bases and J by 5 bases, with 5 bases of the junction left unmatched. The CDR3 is 15 residues long. The CDR3 nucleotides read TGTGCCAGCAGCGTAGCTACGGGGGGTCACAATGAGCAGTTCTTC. Protein sequence: CASSVATGGHNEQFF.

The rearrangement uses TRBV19 and TRBJ1-4, with D possibly TRBD1 on 5 matching bases. The V gene's germline CDR1 is LNHDA and CDR2 SQIVND (reference sequence). The V end lost 7 bases, the J end lost 8 bases, and 20 bases lay between the germline ends. This CDR3 is 15 amino acids long. The CDR3, as DNA: TGTGCCAGTACCGAACAGCCGGGACGGCTAGAAAAACTGTTTTTT. Translated, it gives CASTEQPGRLEKLFF.

The rearrangement joins TRBV12-2 to TRBJ1-2. TRBV12-2 is a listed pseudogene. The CDR3 extends over 12 amino acids. Here the CDR3 DNA reads TGTGCAAGTGAGCCGGATAACTATGGCTACACCTTC. This translates into CASEPDNYGYTF.

The chain couples TRBV6-5 to TRBJ1-2; TRBD1 is a possible D gene (6 bases). The germline V gene has CDR1 MNHEY and CDR2 SVGAGI. This CDR3 comprises 14 residues. The ends were cut back, 5 bases at V and 2 bases at J, with 12 bases in the middle. CDR3 in amino acids: CASSRGHLNYGYTF. The CDR3 DNA sequence: TGTGCCAGCAGTAGGGGACACCTAAACTATGGCTACACCTTC.

Note on this clone: Other DNA sequences in this specimen translate into the identical CDR3. The chain combines TRBV6-5 with TRBJ2-1; D uncertain. The V gene's germline CDR1 is MNHEY and CDR2 SVGAGI. Trimming stripped 0 bases from V and 4 bases from J, with 7 bases between. This CDR3 spans 14 amino acids. Written as DNA, the CDR3 is TGTGCCAGCAGTTACTCTGACTCATACAATGAGCAGTTCTTC. Residues: CASSYSDSYNEQFF.

This clone was seen just once. At one end, the junction sequence differs from germline, possibly due to a read error. This sequence joins TRBV7-7 and TRBJ2-5; the D is unclear. The CDR3 is made up of 15 amino acids. Germline loops: CDR1 SSHAT, CDR2 FNYEAQ (reference sequence). The chain's CDR3 is CASSLQYSAIETQYF. CDR3 DNA: TGTGCTAGCAGTCTACAGTATTCCGCAATCGAGACCCAGTACTTC.

This clone has a single count. V usage is TRBV5-4 and J usage is TRBJ2-5; 12 bases are a match to TRBD2. Per the germline V gene, CDR1 is SGHNT and CDR2 is YYREEE (reference sequence). V lost 7 bases and J lost 3; bases outside the gene matches: 10. The CDR3 consists of 16 residues. The CDR3 nucleotides are TGTGCCAGCGGGACCGGGGCTAGCGGGAGGGAAGAGACCCAGTACTTC. Its protein is CASGTGASGREETQYF.

This chain joins TRBV6-4 and TRBJ2-5; the D call may be TRBD1 or TRBD2 (6 bases each). Deletions cut 6 bases from V and 5 bases from J, with 22 bases between. This CDR3 is built from 16 residues. CDR1 and CDR2 (germline): MRHNA, SNTAGT. The CDR3 DNA is TGTGCCAGCAGGGTACCTTTTGAGGGGGGCTCGGAGACCCAGTACTTC. Translating gives CASRVPFEGGSETQYF.

This rearrangement joins TRBV15 to TRBJ2-5, with 14 bases fitting TRBD2. The CDR3 runs 17 residues. Germline V gene data show CDR1 as LNHNV and CDR2 as YYDKDF (reference sequence). V dropped 3 bases and J dropped 2; count of bases not matched to a gene: 5. CDR3: CATSRGTSGSGQETQYF. CDR3 DNA sequence: TGTGCCACCAGCAGGGGGACTAGCGGGAGTGGGCAAGAGACCCAGTACTTC.

The V gene is TRBV4-1, the J gene TRBJ1-1, with D possibly TRBD1 on 5 matching bases. V dropped 0 bases and J dropped 6 bases, with 17 bases sitting between them. CDR1 is MGHRA, CDR2 YSYEKL, per germline. The CDR3 spans 16 residues. This CDR3 reads CASSQEVQGVRAEAFF. CDR3 sequence (DNA): TGCGCCAGCAGCCAAGAGGTACAAGGGGTGAGGGCTGAAGCTTTCTTT.

The rearrangement uses TRBV6-1 and TRBJ2-7; D remains unclear. The CDR3 sequence is 14 residues long. Germline lookup yields CDR1 MNHNS and CDR2 SASEGT. The V and J ends lost 9 bases and 2 bases respectively, with 17 bases between them. The CDR3 is CASLEPGKTYEQYF. CDR3 DNA: TGTGCCAGTTTAGAACCGGGCAAAACCTACGAGCAGTACTTC.

CDR3 protein: CASRREGTGELFF. For the CDR3, the DNA is TGTGCCAGCAGAAGGGAGGGCACCGGGGAGCTGTTTTTT. The chain links TRBV6-1 to TRBJ2-2; TRBD2 agrees at 7 bases. CDR1 is MNHNS, CDR2 SASEGT, per germline. There are 13 residues in the CDR3. V trimming: 6 bases; J trimming: 4 bases; junction bases outside the gene matches: 2.

V gene TRBV18 combines with J gene TRBJ2-1; 7 nucleotides match TRBD2. The CDR3 has 14 residues. CDR1 and CDR2 from the germline V gene are KGHSH and LQKENI. J gave up 7 bases and V 6 bases, and 9 bases lay outside the gene matches. This CDR3 reads CASSISGGNNEQFF. The CDR3 coding sequence is TGTGCCAGCTCGATCTCCGGGGGGAATAATGAGCAGTTCTTC.

The V call is TRBV30, the J call TRBJ1-3; TRBD1 agrees at 7 bases. Unmatched junction bases numbered 5, after V lost 8 bases and J lost 4 bases. The CDR3 is 12 amino acids. Germline CDR1 GTSNPN, CDR2 SVGIG (reference sequence). Here the CDR3 reads CAQQGRGNTIYF. The CDR3 DNA follows: TGTGCCCAACAGGGGAGAGGAAACACCATATATTTT.

This chain uses TRBV5-4 with TRBJ1-1, with 7 bases aligning to TRBD1. The V segment lost 7 bases and the J segment 5 bases; nucleotides outside the gene matches: 11. Germline-derived CDR1 and CDR2 are SGHNT and YYREEE (reference sequence). The CDR3 covers 14 residues. The CDR3 sequence: CASQTGPQGTEAFF. The DNA for the CDR3 is TGTGCCAGCCAGACAGGGCCCCAAGGGACTGAAGCTTTCTTT.

With regard to this clone: Germline and junction disagree at one end, which may indicate a read error. The V gene is TRBV7-7, the J gene TRBJ2-2; D call uncertain. CDR3 size: 14 residues. The V gene's germline CDR1 is SSHAT and CDR2 FNYEAQ (reference sequence). The CDR3 region is CASSLVDATGELFF. The CDR3 DNA is TGTGCTAGCAGCTTAGTTGACGCCACCGGGGAGCTGTTTTTT.

For this clone: The sample contains more than one DNA sequence encoding this CDR3. The chain recombines TRBV9 with TRBJ2-1; D is unclear. The V end was cut by 0 bases, the J end by 0 bases, with 7 bases between. This CDR3 contains 15 residues. The V gene's germline CDR1 is SGDLS and CDR2 YYNGEE. The CDR3 loop is CASSVGGNSYNEQFF. The CDR3 nucleotides read TGTGCCAGCAGCGTAGGGGGTAACTCCTACAATGAGCAGTTCTTC.

This clone has only a few counts. Other DNA sequences from this sample encode an identical CDR3 as well. The V call is TRBV5-4, the J call TRBJ1-1; D is uncertain. Trimming pared 0 bases from V and 5 bases from J, leaving 2 bases between. The germline CDR1 and CDR2 sequences are SGHNT and YYREEE (reference sequence). The CDR3 is made up of 11 amino acids. CDR3 amino acids: CASSLETEAFF. The CDR3 nucleotides are TGTGCCAGCAGCTTGGAAACTGAAGCTTTCTTT.

The V gene is TRBV18, the J gene TRBJ1-2; 9 nucleotides line up with TRBD1. Germline V gene data show CDR1 as KGHSH and CDR2 as LQKENI. Germline trimming cut 3 bases from V and 5 bases from J; bases unmatched to any gene: 7. The CDR3 extends over 15 amino acids. CDR3 in DNA: TGTGCCAGCTCACCCGTGGGACAGGGAGATTATGGCTACACCTTC. It codes for CASSPVGQGDYGYTF.

This chain joins TRBV28 and TRBJ2-7, with TRBD2 matching 8 bases. Germline trimming cut 7 bases from V and 2 bases from J; bases unmatched to any gene: 10. Germline V gene lookup returns CDR1 MDHEN and CDR2 SYDVKM. This CDR3 is 15 amino acids long. The CDR3 protein is CASTPKLAAAYEQYF. CDR3 bases: TGTGCCAGCACCCCCAAACTAGCGGCCGCCTACGAGCAGTACTTC.

Turning to this clone: In the same sample, other DNA sequences code for this CDR3. This sequence joins TRBV19 and TRBJ1-1; D uncertain. The V end was cut by 3 bases, the J end by 2 bases, with 7 bases between. Germline CDR1 is LNHDA and CDR2 is SQIVND (reference sequence). CDR3 size: 13 residues. DNA of the CDR3: TGTGCCAGTAGTATTGGTGGTAACACTGAAGCTTTCTTT. This translates into CASSIGGNTEAFF.

The rearrangement links TRBV30 to TRBJ2-3; D is unclear. The CDR3 spans 14 residues. Trimming pared 5 bases from V and 9 bases from J, leaving 21 bases between. Germline loops: CDR1 GTSNPN, CDR2 SVGIG (reference sequence). The CDR3 is CAWFKTGASHTQYF. The CDR3 nucleotides read TGTGCCTGGTTTAAAACGGGCGCGTCTCACACGCAGTATTTT.